The 14 T cell receptor beta chains presented below share a single source sample, sequenced in a study of blood T cell repertoires in COVID-19. TCRdb keeps only in-frame clones here, not all; method: immunoSEQ multiplex PCR. The top ten clones hold 0.95% to 1.3% of a sample with 350,000 to 450,000 clones, 85% to 90% of them seen once. Sample: PBMCs or T cells enriched from blood (not recorded which). These receptors were collected from a man aged 30 to 45 who had recovered from COVID-19.

The chain carries TRBV18 and TRBJ1-4; 7 bases line up with TRBD1. Germline V gene sequence: CDR1 KGHSH, CDR2 LQKENI. This CDR3 is built from 15 residues. After removal of 3 bases from V and 2 bases from J, the junction contained 3 bases not matched to a gene. CDR3 protein: CASSPETGTNEKLFF. As DNA, the CDR3 is TGTGCCAGCTCACCTGAGACAGGGACTAATGAAAAACTGTTTTTT. Looking up the rest from reference TRBV18 and TRBJ1-4 gives the full variable domain: NAGVMQNPRHLVRRRGQEARLRCSPMKGHSHVYWYRQLPEEGLKFMVYLQKENIIDESGMPKERFSAEFPKEGPSILRIQQVVRGDSAAYFCASSPETGTNEKLFFGSGTQLSVL.

The chain combines TRBV18 with TRBJ2-3, with D perhaps matching TRBD2 (6 bases). Between the trimmed V and J ends, which lost 4 bases and 0 bases, there was a span of 14 bases. CDR1 and CDR2 (germline): KGHSH, LQKENI. This CDR3 comprises 16 residues. CDR3 DNA sequence: TGTGCCAGCTCACAATGGGACTTTCCGAGCACAGATACGCAGTATTTT. Translation: CASSQWDFPSTDTQYF. Using reference TRBV18 and TRBJ2-3 for the parts outside the CDR3, the full variable domain is NAGVMQNPRHLVRRRGQEARLRCSPMKGHSHVYWYRQLPEEGLKFMVYLQKENIIDESGMPKERFSAEFPKEGPSILRIQQVVRGDSAAYFCASSQWDFPSTDTQYFGPGTRLTVL.

This clone was seen only once. The chain combines TRBV7-3 with TRBJ2-1; perhaps TRBD2 as D (5 bases). Germline CDR1 SGHTA, CDR2 FQGTGA. V was cut by 1 base and J by 6 bases, with 10 bases left in between. The CDR3 is made up of 14 amino acids. The CDR3 bases are TGTGCCAGCAGCTTAAGGTTGGCGGGCAATGAGCAGTTCTTC. Translating gives CASSLRLAGNEQFF. Full variable domain (remainder filled in from reference TRBV7-3 and TRBJ2-1): GAGVSQTPSNKVTEKGKYVELRCDPISGHTALYWYRQSLGQGPEFLIYFQGTGAADDSGLPNDRFFAVRPEGSVSTLKIQRTERGDSAVYLCASSLRLAGNEQFFGPGTRLTVL.

The chain combines TRBV7-2 with TRBJ2-4, with D possibly being TRBD2 (5 bases). Trimming shortened V by 2 bases and J by 0 bases, and 17 bases separated the two germline ends. CDR3 length: 18 amino acids. Germline CDR1 is SGHTA and CDR2 is FQGNSA. Here the CDR3 DNA reads TGTGCCAGCAGCTTAACGGGGAGAGACTACCTAGCCAAAAACATTCAGTACTTC. Residues: CASSLTGRDYLAKNIQYF.

The rearrangement links TRBV28 to TRBJ2-1; tentatively, D is TRBD2 (6 bases). This CDR3 has 16 residues. The V and J ends lost 4 bases and 5 bases respectively, with 18 bases between them. Germline values: CDR1 MDHEN, CDR2 SYDVKM. The CDR3 region is CASSWWGGGRNNEQFF. The CDR3 DNA follows: TGTGCCAGCAGTTGGTGGGGAGGAGGGCGGAACAATGAGCAGTTCTTC.

The chain couples TRBV19 to TRBJ2-7; 8 bases line up with TRBD2. The CDR3 runs 13 residues. Germline V lookup: CDR1 LNHDA, CDR2 SQIVND (reference sequence). V lost 10 bases to trimming and J lost 2 bases; unmatched junction nucleotides: 7. The CDR3 spells CATSGGRPYEQYF. The DNA of the CDR3 is TGTGCCACGAGCGGGGGCCGACCCTACGAGCAGTACTTC. The entire variable domain, with the rest obtained from reference TRBV19 and TRBJ2-7, is as follows: DGGITQSPKYLFRKEGQNVTLSCEQNLNHDAMYWYRQDPGQGLRLIYYSQIVNDFQKGDIAEGYSVSREKKESFPLTVTSAQKNPTAFYLCATSGGRPYEQYFGPGTRLTVT.

This clone was observed once. The J gene is TRBJ1-1, the V gene TRBV3-1 (or the pseudogene TRBV3-2); 7 bases agree with TRBD1. The CDR3 extends over 15 amino acids. V trimming: 4 bases; J trimming: 7 bases; junction bases outside the gene matches: 12. Germline V lookup: CDR1 LGHDT, CDR2 YNNKEL (reference sequence). The CDR3 DNA reads TGTGCCAGCAGCCCTTACGGGACAGCACTGGGTGAAGCTTTCTTT. Protein: CASSPYGTALGEAFF.

The chain employs TRBV5-5 and TRBJ2-7, with 10 bases lining up with TRBD2. This CDR3 contains 16 residues. Losses at the gene ends were 1 base for V and 1 base for J; bases not matched to a gene: 5. Germline V lookup: CDR1 SGHKS, CDR2 YYEKEE (reference sequence). CDR3 bases: TGTGCCAGCAGCTTGCTTAGCGGGAGGTTGTCCTACGAGCAGTACTTC. Translation gives CASSLLSGRLSYEQYF.

The rearrangement joins TRBV9 to TRBJ1-1; D gene ambiguous. Trimming took off 0 bases at V and 0 bases at J, with 9 bases between the two ends. Looked up from germline, CDR1 is SGDLS and CDR2 is YYNGEE. CDR3 size: 15 residues. The CDR3 sequence is CASSVAVELNTEAFF. CDR3 coding DNA: TGTGCCAGCAGCGTAGCTGTAGAGTTGAACACTGAAGCTTTCTTT.

The CDR3, as DNA: TGCGCCAGCAGCCCAGCCGGACAGGGCTCCTACAATGAGCAGTTCTTC. Translating gives CASSPAGQGSYNEQFF. The V gene is TRBV5-1, the J gene TRBJ2-1; TRBD1 matches 8 bases. Germline CDR1 reads SGHRS; CDR2 reads YFSETQ. The CDR3 totals 16 residues. With 4 bases clipped from V and 0 bases from J, the junction kept 6 bases outside the gene matches.

The chain is built from TRBV5-1 and TRBJ1-2, with D unclear. The V and J ends lost 7 bases and 8 bases respectively, with 12 bases between them. The V gene's germline CDR1 is SGHRS and CDR2 YFSETQ. This CDR3 is built from 11 residues. CDR3 DNA sequence: TGCGCCAGCCAGGACGGGAGCGGCTACACCTTC. This encodes CASQDGSGYTF.

Points on this clone: Other DNA sequences in this specimen translate into the identical CDR3. The chain couples TRBV5-1 to TRBJ2-7; no firm D call. In germline, CDR1 is SGHRS, CDR2 YFSETQ. The V end was cut by 1 base, the J end by 2 bases, with 4 bases between. This CDR3 contains 12 residues. Here the CDR3 DNA reads TGCGCCAGCAGCTTGTCCACCTACGAGCAGTACTTC. Protein product: CASSLSTYEQYF.

The rearrangement joins TRBV27 to TRBJ1-5; perhaps TRBD1 as D (5 bases). The CDR3 runs to 16 residues. V shed 6 bases and J shed 1 base, with 16 bases lying between them. Germline V gene lookup returns CDR1 MNHEY and CDR2 SMNVEV (reference sequence). This CDR3 reads CASRQTGRRSNQPQHF. The CDR3 bases are TGTGCCAGCAGGCAAACAGGAAGGCGAAGCAATCAGCCCCAGCATTTT.

CDR3 amino acids: CASSQGQGERQPQHF. The CDR3 DNA sequence: TGTGCCAGCTCCCAGGGACAGGGAGAGCGTCAGCCCCAGCATTTT. The chain has TRBV18 and TRBJ1-5; 9 nucleotides align to TRBD1. J lost 6 bases, V lost 6 bases, and 9 bases had no gene match. This CDR3 has 15 residues. Germline V CDR1 and CDR2: KGHSH, LQKENI.